This T cell receptor beta chain was obtained from a study of blood T cell repertoires in COVID-19. About the study: Acute-phase and convalescent COVID-19 samples originated in the United States, Italy and Spain.

V shed 6 bases and J shed 4 bases, with 9 bases lying between them. Germline CDR1 is LGHDT and CDR2 is YNNKEL (reference sequence). The CDR3 has 12 amino acids. Participant ages covered roughly 18 to 89 years across some 25 US areas. Participants reported their clinical history, and cohort assignment relied on those reports. This clone was detected once. As processed by the authors: Counts of nucleated cells, estimated from reference gene primer amplification, were obtained. Libraries were prepared by immunoSEQ multiplex PCR; TCRdb keeps only in-frame clonotypes and omits some of them. Clonal size and the V and J genes are those of that table, whereas D and trimming came from the DNA. This table holds a few hundred thousand clones, more than 70% found once.

This receptor was identified in a young man who had recovered from COVID-19. The sample comprised PBMCs or T cells enriched from blood (not recorded which). The genes are TRBV3-1 (or the pseudogene TRBV3-2) and TRBJ2-5, with no clear D. Here the CDR3 DNA reads TGTGCCAGCAGAGAAAACGGAGAGACCCAGTACTTC. As protein: CASRENGETQYF.